The source of this TCR beta chain is a study of T cells expressing NK-cell markers. Overall study context: Out of eight donors sequenced, seven tested HCMV-seropositive and the remaining one seronegative.

Whole-study findings and limits: Leadership of the CD3+CD56-NKG2C+ fraction also belonged to these clonotypes in a handful of donors.

From the 5' RACE reads, TCRdb lists one entry per CDR3 protein and no DNA. This sample's clone table lists a few hundred thousand distinct CDR3 sequences. CDR3 length: 17 residues. Germline V CDR1 and CDR2: MDHEN, SYDVKM. Regarding this clonotype: Antigen specificity is unknown.

The gene calls are TRBV28 and TRBJ2-5; TCRdb lists TRBD2, though no DNA is available to test this call. Material: blood T cells: a sorted CD56 or NKG2C T cell subset, CD4+ or CD8+ T cells, or bulk PBMC T cells (not recorded which). This clonotype originated in a man aged 18 to 69 in good health. CDR3 residues: CASSFSSGGAGTETQYF.